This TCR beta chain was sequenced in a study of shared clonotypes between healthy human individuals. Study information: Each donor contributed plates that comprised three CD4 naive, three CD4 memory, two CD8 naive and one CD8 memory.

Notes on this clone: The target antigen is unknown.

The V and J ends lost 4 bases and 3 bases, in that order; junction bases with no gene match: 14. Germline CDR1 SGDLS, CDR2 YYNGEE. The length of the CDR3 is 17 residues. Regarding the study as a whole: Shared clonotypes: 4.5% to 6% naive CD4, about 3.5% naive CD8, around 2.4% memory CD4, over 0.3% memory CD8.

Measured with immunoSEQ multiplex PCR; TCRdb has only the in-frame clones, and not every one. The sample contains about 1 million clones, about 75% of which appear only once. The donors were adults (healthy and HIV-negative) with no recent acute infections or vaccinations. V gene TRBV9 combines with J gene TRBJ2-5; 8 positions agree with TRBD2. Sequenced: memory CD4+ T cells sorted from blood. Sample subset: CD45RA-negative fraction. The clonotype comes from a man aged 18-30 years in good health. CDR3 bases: TGTGCCAGCAGCACACGGACTAGCCTGGACCCCAAAGAGACCCAGTACTTC. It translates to CASSTRTSLDPKETQYF.